This T cell receptor beta chain was sequenced during a study of CD8 T cells in Susac syndrome. V dropped 5 bases and J dropped 8 bases, with 14 bases sitting between them. This CDR3 comprises 13 residues. An input of roughly 0.5 to 1 ug of RNA was subjected to reverse transcription using random hexamers. TCRdb reanalysed the immunoSEQ multiplex PCR reads using MiXCR and keeps one entry per CDR3 protein. Of over 150,000 distinct CDR3 sequences in the sample, around 93% were seen once. Isolation of CD8+ and CD4+ T cells was performed negatively, whereas enrichment of TEMRA cells was done by FACS. The receptor was isolated from a human donor with multiple sclerosis. V is TRBV12-3 or TRBV12-4 and J is TRBJ2-3, with D perhaps TRBD2 (5 bases). Source material: CD4+ T cells from PBMCs. The CDR3 region has the DNA TGTGCCAGCAGTCCCACTGGGGAGAGTACGCAGTATTTT. This sequence encodes CASSPTGESTQYF.